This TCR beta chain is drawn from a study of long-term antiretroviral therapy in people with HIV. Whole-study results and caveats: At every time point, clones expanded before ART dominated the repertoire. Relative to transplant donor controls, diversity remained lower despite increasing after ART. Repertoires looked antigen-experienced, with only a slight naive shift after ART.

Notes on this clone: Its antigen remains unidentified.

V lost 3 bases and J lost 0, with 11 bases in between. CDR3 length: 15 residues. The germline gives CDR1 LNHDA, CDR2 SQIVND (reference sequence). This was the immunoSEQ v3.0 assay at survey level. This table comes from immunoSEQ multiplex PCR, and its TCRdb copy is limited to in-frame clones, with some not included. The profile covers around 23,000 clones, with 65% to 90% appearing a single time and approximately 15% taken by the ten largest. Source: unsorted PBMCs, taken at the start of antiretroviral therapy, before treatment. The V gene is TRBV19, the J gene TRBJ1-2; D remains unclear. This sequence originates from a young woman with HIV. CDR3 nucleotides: TGTGCCAGTAGTATGAAAGGAGAAGCTAACTATGGCTACACCTTC. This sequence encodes CASSMKGEANYGYTF.